This TCR beta chain was obtained from a study of blood T cell repertoires in COVID-19. Study overall: Samples came from the United States, Italy and Spain, spanning acute and convalescent COVID-19. The analysed material was cDNA or gDNA that came from T cells, B-cell-depleted T cells, or PBMCs.

Trimming removed 10 bases at V and 1 base at J, with 12 bases between. Germline V gene data show CDR1 as LNHDA and CDR2 as SQIVND (reference sequence). The CDR3 runs 13 residues. There are a few counts of this clone. Sequencing used immunoSEQ multiplex PCR; TCRdb keeps in-frame clones, though not all of them. The data contain approximately 210,000 clones, just under 85% of them singletons. The chain links TRBV19 to TRBJ2-3; D is undetermined. The clonotype comes from a woman aged 45-65 years with active or convalescent COVID-19. Sequenced material: peripheral blood. CDR3 nucleotides: TGTGCCACCTCTAGAAGTGGCACAGATACGCAGTATTTT. It specifies CATSRSGTDTQYF.